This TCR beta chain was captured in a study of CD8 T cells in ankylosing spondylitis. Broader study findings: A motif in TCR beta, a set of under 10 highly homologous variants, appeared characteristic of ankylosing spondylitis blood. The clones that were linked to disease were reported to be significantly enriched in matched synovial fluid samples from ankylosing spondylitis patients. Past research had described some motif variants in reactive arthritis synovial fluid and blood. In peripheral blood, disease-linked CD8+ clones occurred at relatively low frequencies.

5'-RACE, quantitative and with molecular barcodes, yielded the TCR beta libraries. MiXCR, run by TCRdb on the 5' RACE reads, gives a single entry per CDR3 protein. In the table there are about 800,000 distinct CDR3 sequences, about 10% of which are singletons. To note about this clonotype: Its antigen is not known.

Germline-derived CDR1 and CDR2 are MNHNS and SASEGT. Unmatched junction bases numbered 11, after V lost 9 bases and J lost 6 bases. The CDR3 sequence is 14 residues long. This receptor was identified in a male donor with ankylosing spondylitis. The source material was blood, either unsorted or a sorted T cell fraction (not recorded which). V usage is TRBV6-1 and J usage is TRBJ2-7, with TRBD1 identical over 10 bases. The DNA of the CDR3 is TGTGCCAGTTTTCGGACAGGGGGGAACCGCGAGCAGTACTTC. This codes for CASFRTGGNREQYF.